These T cell receptor beta chains were read from a single sample in a study of CXCR3-negative and CXCR3-positive naive CD8 T cells. TCRdb re-called the 5' RACE reads; one entry per CDR3 protein, DNA not given. The table for this sample gives tens of thousands of distinct CDR3 sequences. The sequenced sample was naive CXCR3+ CD8+ T cells from blood. These TCRs come from a human donor in good health. Some clones in this sample may be carry-over from other donors' samples. Both conserved end residues are part of each CDR3.

V gene	J gene	CDR3 protein
TRBV12-3/TRBV12-4	TRBJ1-1	CASSFPDRGLKAFF
TRBV5-6	TRBJ2-7	CASSLDWVGGEQYF
TRBV28	TRBJ2-1	CASSFTRYNEQFF
TRBV7-8	TRBJ2-7	CAQHALSSYEQYF
TRBV2	TRBJ2-1	CASRLLGRNEQFF
TRBV28	TRBJ2-1	CASSLMGEGYNEQFF
TRBV5-5	TRBJ2-1	CASSWGLALSYNEQFF
TRBV7-9	TRBJ1-1	CASSSTKEGGGGAFF
TRBV5-1	TRBJ2-7	CASRLAGSYEQYF
TRBV20-1	TRBJ2-1	CSARSAKTLHEQFF
TRBV28	TRBJ2-1	CASSLGLTEQFF
TRBV28	TRBJ1-2	CASSLVSYGYTF
TRBV28	TRBJ2-7	CASSLIPGDVYEQYF
TRBV14	TRBJ1-2	CASSQTGTGLIDYGYTF
TRBV6-5	TRBJ2-1	CASSYSGAQYNEQFF
TRBV29-1	TRBJ2-3	CSVPPSGGPDTQYF
TRBV10-3	TRBJ1-2	CAIWTGTTQGGYTF
TRBV29-1	TRBJ2-7	CSVEVESYEQYF
TRBV5-1	TRBJ2-7	CASSSNGQGGPEQYF
TRBV6-5	TRBJ1-1	CASSYSVEGLGDTEAFF
TRBV15	TRBJ2-3	CATSREKPSGGSKQYF
TRBV12-3/TRBV12-4	TRBJ1-2	CASHPGQDFYGYTF
TRBV2	TRBJ2-3	CASVGGLSPTDTQYF
TRBV25-1	TRBJ2-1	CASSDVSGSSYNEQFF
TRBV3-1	TRBJ2-7	CASSDLNVEQYF
TRBV4-2	TRBJ2-2	CASSRGLANTGELFF
TRBV28	TRBJ2-7	CASARDRGLYEQYF